This T cell receptor beta chain comes out of a study of response to subunit inactivated influenza vaccine. Study findings and constraints: Authors suggested few new T cells are recruited by each seasonal influenza vaccination.

As concerns this clonotype: Its antigen remains unidentified.

TCRdb called the RT-PCR reads again in MiXCR, with one record for every CDR3 protein. The sample has roughly 670,000 distinct CDR3 sequences; less than 15% are singletons. Trimming cost V 2 bases and J 8 bases, with 18 bases left between them. CDR1 and CDR2 from the germline V gene are KGHDR and SFDVKD. The CDR3 is 16 residues long. Sequenced material: PBMCs from blood, taken 14 days before vaccination. This clonotype was sampled from a man in his forties or fifties who received an inactivated influenza vaccine. This chain uses TRBV24-1 with TRBJ2-4; tentative D call: TRBD1 (6 bases). The CDR3 DNA sequence: TGTGCCACCAGTGATTCATATGAGGGGGATAGAGACATTCAGTACTTC. As protein: CATSDSYEGDRDIQYF.